This T cell receptor beta chain was sequenced for a study of blood T cell repertoires in COVID-19. As for the study in general: Two negative PCRs, clearance, or symptom resolution characterized the recovered Cohort 3 donors. PBMCs, B-cell-depleted T cells, or T cells provided the cDNA or gDNA that made up the material.

CDR3 length: 15 amino acids. Germline lookup yields CDR1 LGHDT and CDR2 YNNKEL (reference sequence). The V end was cut by 4 bases, the J end by 7 bases, with 20 bases between. Generated by immunoSEQ multiplex PCR, the TCRdb table keeps only in-frame clones and is missing some. Among over 200,000 clones listed, roughly nine tenths were seen once. The genes are TRBV3-1 (or the pseudogene TRBV3-2) and TRBJ2-7; perhaps TRBD1 as D (6 bases). This receptor was identified in a woman aged 50 to 60 in a cohort exposed to, infected with or recovered from COVID-19 (not recorded which). Sequencing input: PBMCs or T cells enriched from blood (not recorded which). Here the CDR3 DNA reads TGTGCCAGCAGCCCCCTGCCAGGGGTGCCCTGGGAGCAGTACTTC. Encoded protein: CASSPLPGVPWEQYF.